The rows below give T cell receptor beta chains drawn from one sample of a study of neoadjuvant anti-PD-1 for oral cavity cancer. Sequencing was performed with immunoSEQ multiplex PCR; in TCRdb, only in-frame clones are kept and a portion is missing. This table holds about 42,000 clones, 77% found once. Sequencing was performed on PBMCs, taken after nivolumab (anti-PD-1) treatment. The source of these receptors is a person aged 40 to 85 with oral cavity squamous cell carcinoma. The CDR3 runs from the conserved cysteine through the conserved F or W. D genes are given only for firm matches. Size is omitted from some rows. Given values are once, few, many or a class for expanded clones.

TRBJ2-5	-	-	TRBV7-9	TGTGCCAGCAGTTCTCAGGGAGAGACCCAGTACTTC	CASSSQGETQYF
TRBJ1-5	-	-	TRBV6-5	TGTGCCAGCAGGGTGGGTGGCAATCAGCCCCAGCATTTT	CASRVGGNQPQHF
TRBJ1-2	TRBD1	once	TRBV5-1	TGCGCCAGCAGCTTGACAATAGACAGGGGCTATGGCTACACCTTC	CASSLTIDRGYGYTF
TRBJ1-6	-	few	TRBV4-1	TGCGCCAGCAGCCAAGGGGGGGTAGGAAGGCGGACCTATAATTCACCCCTCCACTTT	CASSQGGVGRRTYNSPLHF
TRBJ1-4	-	-	TRBV27	TGTGCCAGCACCCGATCGTCCAGTTTTCTTACCTTTGAAAAACTGTTTTTT	CASTRSSSFLTFEKLFF
TRBJ2-1	TRBD2	-	TRBV18	TGTGCCAGCTCACCACTAACTAGCGGCCCCACCGGGGAGCAGTTCTTC	CASSPLTSGPTGEQFF
TRBJ2-7	TRBD2	few	TRBV27	TGTGCCAGCAGTTTACATAGCGGGAGAGACGAGCAGTACTTC	CASSLHSGRDEQYF
TRBJ2-1	-	-	TRBV5-6	TGTGCCAGCAGTCCCGGGGACAATGAGCAGTTCTTC	CASSPGDNEQFF
TRBJ1-5	-	few	TRBV6-1	TGTGCCAGCAGTGAAGGGTGGGACATGAAGCCCCAGCATTTT	CASSEGWDMKPQHF
TRBJ2-5	TRBD1	-	TRBV15	TGTGCCACCAGCAGAGTTGGTCGCGACAGGGGGACCCAGTACTTC	CATSRVGRDRGTQYF
TRBJ2-7	TRBD1	few	TRBV14	TGTGCCAGCAGCCTTGGGACAGGGCCCCTCTACGAGCAGTACTTC	CASSLGTGPLYEQYF
TRBJ1-1	-	-	TRBV2	TGTGCCAGCACCTCAACAGGGCTTACTGAAGCTTTCTTT	CASTSTGLTEAFF
TRBJ2-1	TRBD1	-	TRBV5-4	TGTGCCAGCAGTTTTCTTGACAGGGGCGGCAATGAGCAGTTCTTC	CASSFLDRGGNEQFF
TRBJ2-2	-	-	TRBV6-6	-	CATLFRGRGGELFF
TRBJ2-3	-	-	TRBV5-1	TGCGCCAGCAGCACTGGACCGCCATCGGGGGCAGATACGCAGTATTTT	CASSTGPPSGADTQYF
TRBJ1-5	-	-	TRBV27	TGTGCCAGCAGTTTATGGCAGAATCAGCCCCAGCATTTT	CASSLWQNQPQHF
TRBJ2-1	TRBD2	-	TRBV6-1	TGTGCCAGCAATCCCCTAGCGGGGGGCTACAATGAGCAGTTCTTC	CASNPLAGGYNEQFF
TRBJ2-5	-	-	TRBV6-1	TGTGCCAGCACGTGGGTGAAAGAGACCCAGTACTTC	CASTWVKETQYF
TRBJ2-7	-	-	TRBV28	TGTGCCAGCGGGGACGGCCGTCTTTCCTACGAGCAGTACTTC	CASGDGRLSYEQYF
TRBJ1-3	-	-	TRBV7-8	TGTGCCAGCAGCGCGGGCCTATTCAGCCACTCTGGAAACACCATATATTTT	CASSAGLFSHSGNTIYF
TRBJ2-1	TRBD2	few	TRBV7-3	TGTGCCAGCAGCATCCAGGGGAGCGGGAGGGGAGGAGATGAGCAGTTCTTC	CASSIQGSGRGGDEQFF
TRBJ1-5	TRBD1	few	TRBV30	TGTGCCTGGAGTAGGACAGGGCTGGGTCAGCCCCAGCATTTT	CAWSRTGLGQPQHF
TRBJ2-1	-	-	TRBV28	TGTGCCAGCGGCCAAGGGCAGGGGAACAATGAGCAGTTCTTC	CASGQGQGNNEQFF
TRBJ2-7	-	-	TRBV10-3	TGTGCCACACAAGGGAACGAGCAGTACTTC	CATQGNEQYF
TRBJ2-1	-	once	TRBV6-1	TGTGCCAGCAGTGAAGTGGGGGGACTGGACTACAATGAGCAGTTCTTC	CASSEVGGLDYNEQFF
TRBJ1-1	-	few	TRBV29-1	TGCACCTTCACGACGCCCTGGGGGGACACTGAAGCTTTCTTT	CTFTTPWGDTEAFF
TRBJ1-5	-	-	TRBV6-1	TGTGCCAGCAGTGAATGGGGGGAGCAGCCCCAGCATTTT	CASSEWGEQPQHF
TRBJ2-1	-	-	TRBV6-6	TGTGCCAGCAGACCAGGCGGCAGGGGAATCAATGAGCAGTTCTTC	CASRPGGRGINEQFF
TRBJ1-2	-	-	TRBV7-9	TGTGCCAGCACCCGTAAGGACTATGGCTACACCTTC	CASTRKDYGYTF
TRBJ2-7	-	-	TRBV2	TGTGCCAGCCGCAGGACATTATGGGCACGCGAGCAGTACTTC	CASRRTLWAREQYF
TRBJ1-5	-	-	TRBV27	TGTGCCAGCAGTTACGGGATAAGGAATCAGCCCCAGCATTTT	CASSYGIRNQPQHF
TRBJ1-2	-	few	TRBV2	TGTGCCAGCAGTGCCTTGGGCACTACGAACTATGGCTACACCTTC	CASSALGTTNYGYTF
TRBJ2-7	TRBD2	-	TRBV11-2	TGTGCCAGCAGCTTAGGAGCGGGGGCCCCCTACGAGCAGTACTTC	CASSLGAGAPYEQYF
TRBJ1-5	-	-	TRBV30	TGTGCCTGGACCCCCCGTGGGGAAGGGGGCAATCAGCCCCAGCATTTT	CAWTPRGEGGNQPQHF
TRBJ1-5	-	-	TRBV2	TGTGCCAGCAGTGATAAGGGGATGGGCAATCAGCCCCAGCATTTT	CASSDKGMGNQPQHF
TRBJ2-7	TRBD1	-	TRBV5-6	TGTGCCAGCAGCCGACAGGGACAAACCTACGAGCAGTACTTC	CASSRQGQTYEQYF
TRBJ1-4	-	-	TRBV28	TGTGCCAGCAGTTTAGAGCCCCCGGGAGAAAAACTGTTTTTT	CASSLEPPGEKLFF
TRBJ2-7	-	-	TRBV27	TGTGCCAGCAGTCCCCAGGTACTCTCCTACGAGCAGTACTTC	CASSPQVLSYEQYF
TRBJ2-5	-	-	TRBV27	TGTGCCAGCAGTTACTCCGATCGCTTAGAGACCCAGTACTTC	CASSYSDRLETQYF
TRBJ1-5	-	-	TRBV27	TGTGCCAGCAGTGGAAGGGGTGAGCCCCAGCATTTT	CASSGRGEPQHF
TRBJ1-1	-	-	TRBV2	TGTGCCAGCAGTGAAAACAGACTGAACACTGAAGCTTTCTTT	CASSENRLNTEAFF
TRBJ1-2	-	-	TRBV27	TGTGCCAGCAGCCTTAGGGGTGAGGGAGGCTATGGCTACACCTTC	CASSLRGEGGYGYTF
TRBJ2-1	TRBD2	-	TRBV7-6	TGTGCCAGCAGCTTGAGACTAGCGGGGGCGAGCTCCTACAATGAGCAGTTCTTC	CASSLRLAGASSYNEQFF
TRBJ2-3	TRBD2	-	TRBV10-1	TGCGCCAGCAGTGGAGGTGTAGCGGGGGGGGTATACGACACAGATACGCAGTATTTT	CASSGGVAGGVYDTDTQYF
TRBJ2-1	TRBD2	medium-sized	TRBV4-1	TGCGCCAGCAGCCAAGGACTAGCGGGAGGGCCTGAGGGTGAGCAGTTCTTC	CASSQGLAGGPEGEQFF
TRBJ2-7	-	-	TRBV27	TGTGCCAGCAGTCCCAGGGTCACACTCTCCTACGAGCAGTACTTC	CASSPRVTLSYEQYF
TRBJ2-3	-	once	TRBV30	TGTGCCTGGAGTGTAGGTGGGACCACAGCAGATACGCAGTATTTT	CAWSVGGTTADTQYF